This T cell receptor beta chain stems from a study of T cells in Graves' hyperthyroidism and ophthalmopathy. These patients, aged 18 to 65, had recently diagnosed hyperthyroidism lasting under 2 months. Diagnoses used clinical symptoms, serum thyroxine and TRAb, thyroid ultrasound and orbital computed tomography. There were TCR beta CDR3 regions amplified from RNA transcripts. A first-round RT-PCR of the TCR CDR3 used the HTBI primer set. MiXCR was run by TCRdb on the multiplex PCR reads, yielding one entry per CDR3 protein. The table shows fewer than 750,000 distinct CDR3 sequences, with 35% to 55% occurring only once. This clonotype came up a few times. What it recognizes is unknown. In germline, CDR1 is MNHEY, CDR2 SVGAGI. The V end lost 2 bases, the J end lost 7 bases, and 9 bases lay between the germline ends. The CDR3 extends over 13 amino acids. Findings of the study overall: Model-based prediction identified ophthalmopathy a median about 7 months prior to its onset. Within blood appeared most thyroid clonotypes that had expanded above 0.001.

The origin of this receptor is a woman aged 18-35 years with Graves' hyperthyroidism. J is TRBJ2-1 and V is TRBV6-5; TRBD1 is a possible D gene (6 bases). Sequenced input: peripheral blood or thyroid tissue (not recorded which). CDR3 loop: CASSYHRENEQFF. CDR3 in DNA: TGTGCCAGCAGTTACCACAGGGAAAATGAGCAGTTCTTC.